This T cell receptor (beta chain) was obtained from a study of T cells in tuberculosis. Across the study: CD1B tetramers identified T cells specific for mycobacterial lipid GMM.

The germline gives CDR1 MNHNS, CDR2 SASEGT. Trimming took 0 bases from V and 3 from J, leaving 21 bases between them. The CDR3 totals 18 residues. After thawing and overnight rest, PBMC were stained with GMM-loaded CD1B tetramer, viability dye and anti-CD3 for sorting. C32 glucose monomycolate from Rhodococcus equi was loaded onto the CD1B tetramers. Before cryopreservation, the sorted PBMC lost their CD14-expressing monocytes. Each donor contributed some 100,000 sorted tetramer-negative cells. The table came from immunoSEQ multiplex PCR; TCRdb's copy has only in-frame clones and leaves some out. In the table there are 61,000 or so clones, 81% of which are singletons.

This chain joins TRBV6-1 and TRBJ2-7, with TRBD2 as a possible D gene (6 bases). The sequence came from an adult woman with latent tuberculosis. Sequenced sample: CD1b-GMM tetramer-negative cells sorted from PBMCs. In nucleotides, the CDR3 is TGTGCCAGCAGTGAAGCACGAGGGGCGTCAGGGAGGCTCTACGAGCAGTACTTC. It codes for CASSEARGASGRLYEQYF.